The 20 T cell receptor beta chains below all came from one sample that was sequenced in a study of cytomegalovirus exposure and HLA in healthy donors. 60 Vbeta and 13 Jbeta primers were used in PCR. Clones were read by immunoSEQ multiplex PCR, and TCRdb kept only the in-frame ones, dropping some. This sample has roughly 180,000 clones; approximately 81% occur once, and the top ten carry roughly 1%. The sequencing input was PBMCs. Receptor source: a man between 25 and 39 years old in good health and CMV-seronegative.

The chain links TRBV4-3 to TRBJ2-7, with a tentative D call TRBD1 (7 bases). V was pared by 0 bases and J by 1 base, with 13 bases between. The germline CDR1 and CDR2 sequences are LGHNA and YSLEER. There are 16 residues in the CDR3. This CDR3 is CASSQDLQGGSYEQYF. The CDR3 coding sequence is TGCGCCAGCAGCCAAGATTTGCAGGGGGGATCCTACGAGCAGTACTTC.

The chain employs TRBV5-5 and TRBJ2-1; D not certain. Germline CDR1 and CDR2: SGHKS and YYEKEE (reference sequence). CDR3 length equals 16 residues. The V end lost 1 base, the J end lost 0 bases, and 11 bases lay between the germline ends. The CDR3 DNA follows: TGTGCCAGCAGCTTGCAGGCCGTCCTCTCCTACAATGAGCAGTTCTTC. As protein: CASSLQAVLSYNEQFF.

J is TRBJ2-7 and V is TRBV11-2; no definite D call. This CDR3 is built from 13 residues. Germline V gene sequence: CDR1 SGHAT, CDR2 FQNNGV. V shed 5 bases and J shed 0 bases, with 8 bases lying between them. In DNA form, the CDR3 reads TGTGCCAGCAGCCCCCGGAGCTCCTACGAGCAGTACTTC. Its protein is CASSPRSSYEQYF.

The V and J genes are TRBV11-3 and TRBJ2-1, with 7 bases aligning to TRBD1. V trimming: 10 bases; J trimming: 6 bases; junction bases outside the gene matches: 3. The germline V gene encodes CDR1 SGHNT and CDR2 YENEEA. This CDR3 is 11 amino acids long. The CDR3 nucleotides are TGTGCCACAGGGGGTGCCAATGAGCAGTTCTTC. Residues: CATGGANEQFF.

This chain links TRBV25-1 with TRBJ1-2; the match to TRBD1 covers 10 bases. The J segment lost 6 bases and the V segment lost 6 bases, leaving 4 bases of the junction unmatched. The CDR3 contains 13 residues. Germline V gene lookup returns CDR1 MGHDK and CDR2 SYGVNS. CDR3 in DNA: TGTGCCAGCAGGGGGGACAGGGGTGATGGCTACACCTTC. Translation gives CASRGDRGDGYTF.

This clone was seen just once. The chain is built from TRBV7-8 and TRBJ2-1; D is perhaps TRBD1 (5 bases). The V gene lost 5 bases and the J gene lost 10 bases, with 21 bases spanning the gap. The CDR3 contains 15 residues. Germline CDR1 is SGHVS and CDR2 is FQNEAQ. The chain's CDR3 is CASSPHPSGAGEQFF. CDR3 in DNA: TGTGCCAGCAGCCCCCACCCGTCGGGTGCAGGGGAGCAGTTCTTC.

This clone turned up a few times. The rearrangement uses TRBV9 and TRBJ2-7; 9 bases are a match to TRBD2. V was clipped by 0 bases and J by 0 bases; unmatched bases: 4. The CDR3 has 16 amino acids. Germline CDR1 is SGDLS and CDR2 is YYNGEE. Here the CDR3 DNA reads TGTGCCAGCAGCGTAGGGCCTAGCGGGACCTCCTACGAGCAGTACTTC. As protein: CASSVGPSGTSYEQYF. Full variable domain (remainder filled in from reference TRBV9 and TRBJ2-7): DSGVTQTPKHLITATGQRVTLRCSPRSGDLSVYWYQQSLDQGLQFLIQYYNGEERAKGNILERFSAQQFPDLHSELNLSSLELGDSALYFCASSVGPSGTSYEQYFGPGTRLTVT.

This clone turned up a few times. This chain connects TRBV9 to TRBJ2-2; 7 positions agree with TRBD1. Germline CDR1 is SGDLS and CDR2 is YYNGEE. The CDR3 runs 18 residues. Trimming at V came to 0 bases and at J to 5 bases, leaving 13 bases not matched to a gene. The CDR3 nucleotides read TGTGCCAGCAGCGTAGGGTCGAGGCGACAGGGCCGAACCGGGGAGCTGTTTTTT. Amino acid sequence: CASSVGSRRQGRTGELFF.

The V gene is TRBV5-1, the J gene TRBJ1-1, with 7 bases identical to TRBD1. Germline assignment: CDR1 SGHRS and CDR2 YFSETQ. V lost 4 bases to trimming and J lost 3 bases; unmatched junction nucleotides: 6. The CDR3 spans 14 residues. DNA of the CDR3: TGCGCCAGCAGCGCCGGACAGGCCCACACTGAAGCTTTCTTT. It codes for CASSAGQAHTEAFF.

The chain recombines TRBV5-1 with TRBJ2-2, with TRBD2 matching over 10 bases. The germline V gene encodes CDR1 SGHRS and CDR2 YFSETQ. The CDR3 totals 18 residues. J lost 1 base, V lost 4 bases, and 10 bases had no gene match. The CDR3 coding sequence is TGCGCCAGCAGCCCCCGCCCGCCTAGCGGGAGGAACACCGGGGAGCTGTTTTTT. Protein: CASSPRPPSGRNTGELFF.

The rearrangement uses TRBV7-2 and TRBJ1-2; D might be TRBD1 (6 bases). With 5 bases removed from V and 4 bases from J, the gap between germline ends came to 20 bases. Germline V lookup: CDR1 SGHTA, CDR2 FQGNSA. This CDR3 has 16 residues. In nucleotides, the CDR3 is TGTGCCAGCAGCCCTCAGGGAGGGGGGCCTAGCTATGGCTACACCTTC. It yields the protein CASSPQGGGPSYGYTF.

The V call is TRBV4-1, the J call TRBJ2-3; the match to TRBD2 covers 9 bases. Germline CDR1 MGHRA, CDR2 YSYEKL. This CDR3 has 16 residues. The ends lost 7 bases at V and 2 bases at J; junction bases unmatched: 10. In DNA, the CDR3 is TGCGCCAGCACCCCGAGCGGGGGGTTATCCACAGATACGCAGTATTTT. Amino acid sequence: CASTPSGGLSTDTQYF.

This clone was found a few times. J is TRBJ2-5 and V is TRBV7-6; a possible D gene is TRBD2 (5 bases). The V end was cut by 9 bases, the J end by 1 base, with 15 bases between. CDR3 length: 14 amino acids. Germline CDR1 reads SGHVS; CDR2 reads FNYEAQ. The CDR3 region has the DNA TGTGCCAGTGGGCTCGGGGTGAGCCAAGAGACCCAGTACTTC. Its protein is CASGLGVSQETQYF.

The gene calls are TRBV11-3 and TRBJ2-1, with 9 bases aligning to TRBD1. The CDR3 sequence is 16 residues long. The V gene end was trimmed by 4 bases and the J gene end by 9 bases; junction bases not matched to a gene: 13. Germline assignment: CDR1 SGHNT and CDR2 YENEEA. CDR3 sequence: CASSCSAGQGICEQFF. The CDR3 DNA is TGTGCCAGCAGCTGCAGCGCCGGACAGGGGATTTGTGAGCAGTTCTTC.

The rearrangement uses TRBV7-8 and TRBJ2-7, with a tentative D call TRBD2 (5 bases). The V and J ends lost 5 bases and 7 bases respectively, with 18 bases between them. Per germline, CDR1 SGHVS and CDR2 FQNEAQ. The CDR3 covers 14 residues. DNA for the CDR3: TGTGCCAGCAGCCCGGCCAGGCTAGCAAGAGAGCAGTACTTC. Translated: CASSPARLAREQYF. The full variable domain, its missing parts supplied by reference TRBV7-8 and TRBJ2-7, is GAGVSQSPRYKVAKRGQDVALRCDPISGHVSLFWYQQALGQGPEFLTYFQNEAQLDKSGLPSDRFFAERPEGSVSTLKIQRTQQEDSAVYLCASSPARLAREQYFGPGTRLTVT.

This clone has just a few counts. V gene TRBV4-1 combines with J gene TRBJ2-7; TRBD1 matches 8 bases. This CDR3 contains 15 residues. The junction had 9 bases not matched to a gene; V was cut back by 5 bases and J by 3 bases. CDR1 MGHRA and CDR2 YSYEKL come from the germline V gene. Written as DNA, the CDR3 is TGCGCCAGCAGCAATTACCAGACAGGGGACTACGAGCAGTACTTC. This sequence encodes CASSNYQTGDYEQYF.

The chain joins TRBV30 to TRBJ2-3; 11 bases are a match to TRBD2. Germline CDR1 reads GTSNPN; CDR2 reads SVGIG (reference sequence). The CDR3 loop spans 17 amino acids. Trimming cost V 0 bases and J 3 bases; bases outside gene matches: 8. CDR3: CAWSVRRTSGRTDTQYF. CDR3 coding DNA: TGTGCCTGGAGTGTACGCCGCACTAGCGGGAGAACAGATACGCAGTATTTT.

The V call is TRBV5-4, the J call TRBJ2-3; D is undetermined. V dropped 4 bases and J dropped 5 bases, with 14 bases sitting between them. CDR1 and CDR2 from the germline V gene are SGHNT and YYREEE (reference sequence). CDR3 length: 14 amino acids. The CDR3 spells CASSPGPLGDTQYF. The CDR3 region has the DNA TGTGCCAGCAGCCCTGGGCCATTGGGAGATACGCAGTATTTT.

The chain links TRBV4-1 to TRBJ2-7; possibly TRBD1 for D (6 bases). This CDR3 contains 17 residues. The ends were cut back, 1 base at V and 3 bases at J, with 19 bases in the middle. Germline V gene lookup returns CDR1 MGHRA and CDR2 YSYEKL. For the CDR3, the DNA is TGCGCCAGCAGCCAAGCTCGGGACAAGGCCGCGGTCTACGAGCAGTACTTC. Its translation is CASSQARDKAAVYEQYF.

The V call is TRBV10-3, the J call TRBJ1-2, with 8 bases aligning to TRBD1. Germline assignment: CDR1 ENHRY and CDR2 SYGVKD. This CDR3 spans 15 amino acids. V lost 5 bases, J lost 2 bases, and 7 bases stayed unmatched. The CDR3 DNA sequence: TGTGCCATCAGTTCAGGGGGCAGAACAAACTATGGCTACACCTTC. It translates to CAISSGGRTNYGYTF.